The sequence of this T cell receptor beta chain was determined in a study of early stage breast cancer tumors. Using immunoSEQ multiplex PCR, the repertoire was profiled, and TCRdb retains in-frame clones only, with some absent. Among just under 30,000 clones listed, roughly 86% were seen once. This CDR3 contains 13 residues. Trimming took 2 bases from V and 4 from J, leaving 3 bases between them. In germline, CDR1 is SGHTA, CDR2 FQGNSA. Sequenced sample: blood. V usage is TRBV7-2 and J usage is TRBJ2-6; D gene unclear. This clonotype originated in a person aged 45 to 59 with breast cancer. The CDR3 spells CASSLPGANVLTF. The CDR3 DNA reads as TGTGCCAGCAGCTTACCCGGGGCCAACGTCCTGACTTTC.